What follows are 17 T cell receptor beta chains derived from one specimen sequenced in a study of blood T cell repertoires in COVID-19. Measured with immunoSEQ multiplex PCR; TCRdb has only the in-frame clones, and not every one. The table has some 99,000 clones, about 80% seen once. The sequenced material came from peripheral blood. Every receptor here comes from a woman aged 45-59 years with acute or convalescent COVID-19.

The chain uses TRBV28 and TRBJ2-7; D remains ambiguous. This CDR3 contains 13 residues. The germline V and J ends were trimmed by 6 bases and 3 bases, with 12 bases remaining between them. Germline V lookup: CDR1 MDHEN, CDR2 SYDVKM. In nucleotides, the CDR3 is TGTGCCAGCAGCCCCCCCGTTGTCTACGAGCAGTACTTC. Amino acids: CASSPPVVYEQYF. The whole variable domain, filled in from reference TRBV28 and TRBJ2-7, reads DVKVTQSSRYLVKRTGEKVFLECVQDMDHENMFWYRQDPGLGLRLIYFSYDVKMKEKGDIPEGYSVSREKKERFSLILESASTNQTSMYLCASSPPVVYEQYFGPGTRLTVT.

This clone has only one observation. V is TRBV12-5 and J is TRBJ2-2; 15 bases agree with TRBD2. The length of the CDR3 is 17 residues. CDR1 and CDR2 (germline): LGHNT, FRNRAP. V dropped 8 bases and J dropped 8; count of bases not matched to a gene: 12. The CDR3 nucleotides are TGTGCTAGTAGTCTAATTCGGACTAGCGGGGGGGCTGGGGAGCTGTTTTTT. Translating it yields CASSLIRTSGGAGELFF.

The chain joins TRBV7-3 to TRBJ2-1; D ambiguous. CDR1 is SGHTA and CDR2 is FQGTGA in the germline V gene. V gave up 8 bases and J gave up 7 bases, with 15 bases separating them. This CDR3 comprises 13 residues. CDR3 amino acids: CASGNKPGNEQFF. The CDR3 bases are TGTGCCAGCGGAAATAAACCCGGGAATGAGCAGTTCTTC. The whole variable domain, filled in from reference TRBV7-3 and TRBJ2-1, reads GAGVSQTPSNKVTEKGKYVELRCDPISGHTALYWYRQSLGQGPEFLIYFQGTGAADDSGLPNDRFFAVRPEGSVSTLKIQRTERGDSAVYLCASGNKPGNEQFFGPGTRLTVL.

The J gene is TRBJ1-3, the V gene TRBV6-5, with D unresolved. V was clipped by 6 bases and J by 3 bases, with 12 bases between them. The CDR3 is made up of 14 amino acids. CDR1 is MNHEY and CDR2 is SVGAGI in the germline V gene. The CDR3 protein is CASSRTYYGNTIYF. In nucleotides, the CDR3 is TGTGCCAGCAGCCGCACCTATTATGGAAACACCATATATTTT.

This clone was counted a few times. J is TRBJ1-1 and V is TRBV28; the D is unclear. CDR3 length equals 12 residues. CDR1 MDHEN and CDR2 SYDVKM come from the germline V gene. Trimming removed 7 bases from V and 7 bases from J, with 13 bases in between. CDR3 sequence: CASTPPAGEAFF. In DNA form, the CDR3 reads TGTGCCAGCACCCCCCCAGCAGGTGAAGCTTTCTTT.

This clone was observed a few times. V usage is TRBV3-1 (or the pseudogene TRBV3-2) and J usage is TRBJ1-6; D remains unclear. The CDR3 length is 13 residues. The germline V gene has CDR1 LGHDT and CDR2 YNNKEL (reference sequence). V shed 1 base and J shed 8 bases, with 6 bases lying between them. The CDR3 coding sequence is TGTGCCAGCAGCCAAGTACTAGATTCACCCCTCCACTTT. This sequence encodes CASSQVLDSPLHF.

The sample holds one count of this clone. V gene TRBV7-8 combines with J gene TRBJ1-1; D gene unclear. The CDR3 runs to 11 residues. The ends were cut back, 5 bases at V and 4 bases at J, with 5 bases in the middle. CDR1 is SGHVS, CDR2 FQNEAQ, per germline. CDR3 bases: TGTGCCAGCAGCCCCTCCACTGAAGCTTTCTTT. Protein sequence: CASSPSTEAFF.

This chain connects TRBV5-1 to TRBJ2-7; 12 bases align to TRBD1. The CDR3 has 15 amino acids. The V gene end was trimmed by 3 bases and the J gene end by 5 bases; junction bases not matched to a gene: 6. CDR1 is SGHRS and CDR2 is YFSETQ in the germline V gene. The CDR3 loop is CASSSAGTGGDEQYF. CDR3 coding DNA: TGCGCCAGCAGCTCTGCCGGGACAGGGGGCGACGAGCAGTACTTC.

The chain uses TRBV12-2 and TRBJ2-7; TRBD2, the table's D call, lacks a check against the DNA. TRBV12-2 represents a pseudogene. The CDR3 runs to 14 residues. The CDR3 protein is CASRALMSSYEQYF. In DNA, the CDR3 is TGTGCAAGTCGCGCTTTAATGAGCTCCTACGAGCAGTACTTC.

The chain combines TRBV10-3 with TRBJ2-3, with 8 bases aligning to TRBD2. This CDR3 region has 18 residues. The V segment lost 5 bases and the J segment 6 bases; nucleotides outside the gene matches: 19. The V gene's germline CDR1 is ENHRY and CDR2 SYGVKD. The CDR3 region is CAISNSIGGAIVEDTQYF. The DNA for the CDR3 is TGTGCCATCAGTAATTCTATCGGGGGGGCCATCGTGGAGGATACGCAGTATTTT.

The genes are TRBV2 and TRBJ1-2; 9 bases map to TRBD1. With V trimmed by 5 bases and J by 0 bases, 1 base remained unmatched. Germline V gene sequence: CDR1 SNHLY, CDR2 FYNNEI. The CDR3 spans 14 residues. As DNA, the CDR3 is TGTGCCAGCAGTACAGGGGGCGCTAACTATGGCTACACCTTC. It is translated as CASSTGGANYGYTF.

CDR3 amino acids: CASRKQGMDYGYTF. The CDR3 DNA reads as TGTGCCAGCAGGAAACAGGGAATGGACTATGGCTACACCTTC. The chain links TRBV2 to TRBJ1-2; TRBD1 might be the D (6 bases). CDR1 is SNHLY and CDR2 is FYNNEI in the germline V gene. Between the trimmed V and J ends, which lost 6 bases and 3 bases, there was a span of 14 bases. This CDR3 region has 14 residues. Drawing the rest from reference TRBV2 and TRBJ1-2, the complete variable domain is EPEVTQTPSHQVTQMGQEVILRCVPISNHLYFYWYRQILGQKVEFLVSFYNNEISEKSEIFDDQFSVERPDGSNFTLKIRSTKLEDSAMYFCASRKQGMDYGYTFGSGTRLTVV.

In its sample, this clone was seen a few times. The rearrangement uses TRBV19 and TRBJ1-5; TRBD1 is a possible D gene (5 bases). The CDR3 spans 12 residues. The germline V and J ends were trimmed by 8 bases and 0 bases, with 5 bases remaining between them. Germline V CDR1 and CDR2: LNHDA, SQIVND (reference sequence). CDR3 in amino acids: CASQGSNQPQHF. In DNA, the CDR3 is TGTGCCAGTCAGGGTAGCAATCAGCCCCAGCATTTT.

This sequence joins TRBV19 and TRBJ1-3; D is ambiguous. Germline assignment: CDR1 LNHDA and CDR2 SQIVND (reference sequence). Trimming left V 3 bases short and J 0 bases short, with 9 bases between. The CDR3 spans 15 residues. Here the CDR3 reads CASSITYLSGNTIYF. For the CDR3, the DNA is TGTGCCAGTAGTATTACCTATCTCTCTGGAAACACCATATATTTT.

The rearrangement uses TRBV6-2 or TRBV6-3 and TRBJ1-5; D is unclear. V shed 4 bases and J shed 6 bases, with 13 bases lying between them. The germline gives CDR1 MNHEY, CDR2 SVGEGT. This CDR3 comprises 14 residues. The CDR3 nucleotides are TGTGCCAGCAGTTCCCGGACGGCGGGTCAGCCCCAGCATTTT. This encodes CASSSRTAGQPQHF.

The gene calls are TRBV29-1 and TRBJ2-7, with a possible D match to TRBD2 (5 bases). This CDR3 region has 14 residues. CDR1 SQVTM and CDR2 ANQGSEA come from the germline V gene. V dropped 4 bases and J dropped 5 bases, with 18 bases sitting between them. CDR3 sequence: CSVVFGEHPNEQYF. Here the CDR3 DNA reads TGCAGCGTTGTCTTCGGGGAGCACCCCAACGAGCAGTACTTC.

The genes are TRBV29-1 and TRBJ1-1, with 7 bases lining up with TRBD1. The V gene's germline CDR1 is SQVTM and CDR2 ANQGSEA. The CDR3 has 13 amino acids. V dropped 6 bases and J dropped 4; count of bases not matched to a gene: 8. The CDR3 bases are TGCAGCGTCCGTGTAACAGGGGTCACTGAAGCTTTCTTT. Translation gives CSVRVTGVTEAFF.